The rows below give T cell receptor beta chains drawn from one sample of a study of spatial heterogeneity in lung cancer. TCRdb processed the 5' RACE reads anew with MiXCR; each CDR3 protein has one entry. The table has tens of thousands of distinct CDR3 sequences, 15% to 20% seen once. The starting material was lung tumor tissue, obtained at surgery. These receptors were taken from a female donor with early-stage non-small cell lung cancer. CDR3s include the opening cysteine and the closing phenylalanine or tryptophan. The order of the fields is clone size, J gene, D gene, CDR3 length, V gene, CDR3 DNA, CDR3 protein. A D gene is named only where the DNA matches it firmly. For some rows the clone size is stated as once, few or many, or as a class when expanded; others skip it.

medium-sized TRBJ2-6 NA 16 TRBV6-2/TRBV6-3 TGTGCCAGCAGTTCGGGCCTCCAACCTGGGGCCAACGTCCTGACTTTC CASSSGLQPGANVLTF
NA TRBJ1-5 TRBD1 14 TRBV25-1 TGTGCCAGCGCGGGACAGACAAGCAATCAGCCCCAGCATTTT CASAGQTSNQPQHF
many TRBJ1-2 NA 14 TRBV29-1 TGCAGCGTTGCCCCCAAGGTCGTGGGCTATGGCTACACCTTC CSVAPKVVGYGYTF
many TRBJ2-7 NA 15 TRBV29-1 TGCAGCGCTATTCCTTCGGGCAGGGGAACCTACGAGCAGTACTTC CSAIPSGRGTYEQYF
few TRBJ2-7 NA 14 TRBV7-2 TGTGCCAGCAGCTCAGAAGTCAGCTCCTACGAGCAGTACTTC CASSSEVSSYEQYF
many TRBJ2-1 TRBD2 16 TRBV12-3/TRBV12-4 TGTGCCAGCAGTTTCGGCGGGAGAATCGGCTACAATGAGCAGTTCTTC CASSFGGRIGYNEQFF
many TRBJ2-2 NA 15 TRBV3-1 TGTGCCAGCAGCCGCAGGGGTTTTGCGTCCGGGGAGCTGTTTTTT CASSRRGFASGELFF
NA TRBJ2-7 TRBD2 14 TRBV18 TGTGCCAGCTCACTTTCCGGGACTAGGGCCGAGCAGTACTTC CASSLSGTRAEQYF
NA TRBJ2-5 TRBD1 14 TRBV29-1 TGCAGCGTCGGACAGGGTTTAGCTCAAGAGACCCAGTACTTC CSVGQGLAQETQYF
many TRBJ2-1 TRBD2 15 TRBV7-3 TGTGCCAGCAGCTTAACTAGCGGGAGGTACAATGAGCAGTTCTTC CASSLTSGRYNEQFF
medium-sized TRBJ2-3 TRBD2 15 TRBV5-1 TGCGCCAGCAGCTTTGCGGGGGAAACCTCGGATACGCAGTATTTT CASSFAGETSDTQYF
many TRBJ2-4 NA 12 TRBV10-2 TGCGCCAGCGCATTAGCCAAAAACATTCAGTACTTC CASALAKNIQYF
few TRBJ2-5 NA 15 TRBV7-2 TGTGCCAGCAGTCAAGAGGGGGAATCCCAAGAGACCCAGTACTTC CASSQEGESQETQYF
few TRBJ2-5 TRBD1 16 TRBV4-1 TGCGCCAGCAGCCAAGGGGGCGGGACAGGCAGTGGGACCCAGTACTTC CASSQGGGTGSGTQYF
NA TRBJ2-7 TRBD2 15 TRBV28 TGTGCCAGCACCCTCGGCGGGAGGGCCTTCCACGAGCAGTACTTC CASTLGGRAFHEQYF
many TRBJ2-1 TRBD2 15 TRBV7-7 TGTGCCAGCAGCTTAGTGGCGGGAGTAGGAAATGAGCAGTTCTTC CASSLVAGVGNEQFF
NA TRBJ2-7 TRBD2 16 TRBV7-2 TGTGCCAGTAGCCGGGGACGGCTCGCGGGAGGGTTCGAGCAGTACTTC CASSRGRLAGGFEQYF
NA TRBJ2-1 NA 13 TRBV10-1 TGCGCCAGCCGGGACTCTTATTACAATGAGCAGTTCTTC CASRDSYYNEQFF
few TRBJ2-3 TRBD1 15 TRBV2 TGTGCCAGCAGTGATAGGGGACAGTCGACGCGTACGCAGTATTTT CASSDRGQSTRTQYF
NA TRBJ2-1 TRBD2 18 TRBV12-3/TRBV12-4 TGTGCCAGCAGTTTCTGCCCGTCGAGCGGGACTTGCTACAATGAGCAGTTCTTC CASSFCPSSGTCYNEQFF
NA TRBJ2-1 TRBD2 18 TRBV28 TGTGCCAGCAGTTTACCGGGGCTAGCGGATAATACCTACAATGAGCAGTTCTTC CASSLPGLADNTYNEQFF
medium-sized TRBJ2-1 NA 15 TRBV6-5 TGTGCCAGCAGTTACGACCGGACTAACCCCAATGAGCAGTTCTTC CASSYDRTNPNEQFF
many TRBJ2-5 NA 15 TRBV2 TGTGCCAGCAGTGAAGCGGGGGGAGTGTTGAAGACCCAGTACTTC CASSEAGGVLKTQYF
NA TRBJ2-3 NA 15 TRBV7-7 TGTGCTAGCAGCCTTAGCTGGACCCCCACAGATACGCAGTATTTT CASSLSWTPTDTQYF
NA TRBJ2-3 TRBD2 14 TRBV20-1 TGCAGTGCACCTAAGCGGGAGGGCACAGATACGCAGTATTTT CSAPKREGTDTQYF
few TRBJ2-1 TRBD2 15 TRBV6-5 TGTGCCAGCACCTCGCCTAGCGGGAGGGTTAATGAGCAGTTCTTC CASTSPSGRVNEQFF
few TRBJ2-1 TRBD2 15 TRBV3-1 TGTGCCAGCAGCCTAACTAGCGGGAGGGCCCTTGAGCAGTTCTTC CASSLTSGRALEQFF
NA TRBJ2-3 TRBD1 14 TRBV10-3 TGTGCCATCAGATCAGGGGGTGGCACAGATACGCAGTATTTT CAIRSGGGTDTQYF
NA TRBJ2-5 TRBD2 15 TRBV28 TGTGCCAGCAGTCCGGGACTAGAGCTTTACGAGACCCAGTACTTC CASSPGLELYETQYF
few TRBJ2-7 TRBD2 16 TRBV11-2 TGTGCCAGCAGCTTAGGCCCTAGCGGGAGCTCCTACGAGCAGTACTTC CASSLGPSGSSYEQYF
few TRBJ2-3 NA 13 TRBV10-2 TGCGCCAGCAGGGGATTGGGGGCAGATACGCAGTATTTT CASRGLGADTQYF
NA TRBJ2-1 NA 16 TRBV4-1 TGCGCCAGCAGCCCCCGAGGGTTGGGGTCCTACAATGAGCAGTTCTTC CASSPRGLGSYNEQFF
NA TRBJ2-1 NA 13 TRBV4-1 TGCGCCAGCAGCCCAAACTTTCCCAATGAGCAGTTCTTC CASSPNFPNEQFF
many TRBJ2-7 TRBD1 15 TRBV20-1 TGCAGTGCTAGAGACCGGACAGGCGCGGCCTACGAGCAGTACTTC CSARDRTGAAYEQYF
few TRBJ2-7 NA 13 TRBV28 TGTGCCAGCACACCAAGTCCTACCTTCGAGCAGTACTTC CASTPSPTFEQYF
few TRBJ2-7 TRBD2 15 TRBV28 TGTGCCAGCAGTCCAGGGACTAGCGGGAGGGTGAAGCAGTACTTC CASSPGTSGRVKQYF
NA TRBJ2-2 NA 14 TRBV6-1 TGTGCCAGCAGTCGTTTAGTGGAGGGCGGGGAGCTGTTTTTT CASSRLVEGGELFF
NA TRBJ2-2 NA 15 TRBV5-1 TGCGCCAGCAGCTTGGAGGGAGTAGACACCGGGGAGCTGTTTTTT CASSLEGVDTGELFF
NA TRBJ1-5 NA 15 TRBV20-1 TGCAGTGCTAGAGATAGGCAGGGAATCGGTCAGCCCCAGCATTTT CSARDRQGIGQPQHF
NA TRBJ1-4 NA 18 TRBV4-2 TGTGCCAGCAGCCGAGTAACCCCTACCGGGCCAACCGGGGAAAAACTGTTTTTT CASSRVTPTGPTGEKLFF
many TRBJ2-1 TRBD2 12 TRBV6-5 TGTGCCAGCAGCCCCCAAGCGGGGGGGCAGTTCTTC CASSPQAGGQFF
many TRBJ2-4 TRBD1 13 TRBV30 TGTGCCTGGAGTAGGGAGACAGGGGAATTAGGGTACTTC CAWSRETGELGYF
few TRBJ2-1 NA 14 TRBV4-1 TGCGCCAGCAGCCAAGCCCCAGGGTATCATGAGCAGTTCTTC CASSQAPGYHEQFF
few TRBJ2-1 TRBD2 15 TRBV5-1 TGCGCCAGCAGCCCCAAGGGACTAGAAGGCAATGAGCAGTTCTTC CASSPKGLEGNEQFF
medium-sized TRBJ2-7 TRBD1 13 TRBV10-3 TGTGCCGTTGCGGACAGGGCTACCTACGAGCAGTACTTC CAVADRATYEQYF
NA TRBJ2-7 TRBD1 14 TRBV20-1 TGCAGTGCTAGGGGTCCGGGACAGCGCTACGAGCAGTACTTC CSARGPGQRYEQYF
NA TRBJ2-5 TRBD2 15 TRBV2 TGTGCCAGCAGTCGTCGGACTAGCGGGAGTGAGACCCAGTACTTC CASSRRTSGSETQYF
NA TRBJ2-3 NA 14 TRBV7-9 TGTGCCAGCAGCCAGACTAGGAGTGAGGATACGCAGTATTTT CASSQTRSEDTQYF
few TRBJ2-1 TRBD2 13 TRBV6-2/TRBV6-3 TGTGCCAGCCGACTAGCGGGAGGCAATGAGCAGTTCTTC CASRLAGGNEQFF
many TRBJ2-1 TRBD2 15 TRBV9 TGTGCCAGCAGCCCCCGACTAGCGGGGGGAAATGAGCAGTTCTTC CASSPRLAGGNEQFF
few TRBJ2-2 NA 12 TRBV29-1 TGCAGCGCGCAAGGGCGGACCGGGGAGCTGTTTTTT CSAQGRTGELFF
medium-sized TRBJ2-3 TRBD1 14 TRBV20-1 TGCAGTGCTAGCCCCCGACAGGGGCGTGATACGCAGTATTTT CSASPRQGRDTQYF
many TRBJ2-7 TRBD2 15 TRBV4-1 TGCGCCAGCAGCCCTAGACTAGCGGGCTCCTACGAGCAGTACTTC CASSPRLAGSYEQYF
many TRBJ1-5 NA 15 TRBV12-3/TRBV12-4 TGTGCCAGCAGGATCCGCGAATATAGCAATCAGCCCCAGCATTTT CASRIREYSNQPQHF
many TRBJ2-7 TRBD2 17 TRBV5-1 TGCGCCAGCAGCTCTCGACTAGCGGGAGTTGAGGTGCACGAGCAGTACTTC CASSSRLAGVEVHEQYF
few TRBJ2-7 NA 14 TRBV28 TGTGCCAGCAGTATCCAGAAAGGTGCCTACGAGCAGTACTTC CASSIQKGAYEQYF
many TRBJ1-6 NA 17 TRBV7-9 TGTGCCAGCAGCGAACGTTGGGGGCGCGGGGTCAGTTCACCCCTCCACTTT CASSERWGRGVSSPLHF
many TRBJ2-7 NA 12 TRBV28 TGTGCCAGCAGTCCACTATCCTACGAGCAGTACTTC CASSPLSYEQYF
many TRBJ2-4 NA 17 TRBV7-9 TGTGCCAGCAGTTCCCCGACCGGGACTCTAGCCAAAAACATTCAGTACTTC CASSSPTGTLAKNIQYF